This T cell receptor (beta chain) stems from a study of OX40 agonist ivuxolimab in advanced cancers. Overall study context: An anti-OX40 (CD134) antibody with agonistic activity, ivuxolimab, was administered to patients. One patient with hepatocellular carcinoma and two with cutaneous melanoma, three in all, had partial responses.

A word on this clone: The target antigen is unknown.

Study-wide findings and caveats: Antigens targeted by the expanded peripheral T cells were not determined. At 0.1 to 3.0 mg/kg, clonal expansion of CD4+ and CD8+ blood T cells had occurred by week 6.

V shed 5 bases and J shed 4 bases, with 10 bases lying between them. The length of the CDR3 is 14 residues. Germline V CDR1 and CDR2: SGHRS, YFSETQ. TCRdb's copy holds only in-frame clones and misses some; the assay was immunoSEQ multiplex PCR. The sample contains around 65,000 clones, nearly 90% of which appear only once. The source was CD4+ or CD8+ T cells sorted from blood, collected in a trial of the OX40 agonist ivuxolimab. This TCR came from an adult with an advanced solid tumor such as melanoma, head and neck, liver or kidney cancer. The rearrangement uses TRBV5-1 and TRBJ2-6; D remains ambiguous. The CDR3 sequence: CASRFGSGANVLTF. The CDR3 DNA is TGCGCCAGCAGGTTCGGGTCCGGGGCCAACGTCCTGACTTTC.